The table lists the clone carrying this T cell receptor beta chain with many counts. The antigen is unknown. The data were taken from a study of blood T cells in healthy people across ages. Regarding the study as a whole: Older age coincided with a roughly linear decline in TCR beta diversity per million T cells. In long-lived donors, naive CD4+ cell counts and diversity exceeded those of aged donors.

Collection of 7.5 to 10 milliliters of peripheral blood was performed for each donor. Then a second PCR, running about 6 to 12 cycles, was carried out with a sample-barcoded 5' primer and a J-beta primer mix. TCRdb re-called the 5' RACE reads through MiXCR, storing one row per CDR3 protein. This sample carries 1.5 million to 2 million distinct CDR3 sequences, roughly 27% of them seen once, and the ten largest clones take 7.7%. The V gene lost 6 bases and the J gene lost 4 bases, with 12 bases spanning the gap. This CDR3 region has 13 residues. J is TRBJ1-1 and V is TRBV12-3 or TRBV12-4; the D is unclear. The receptor was isolated from a woman aged 25 to 39 in good health. The sequenced sample was blood. CDR3 nucleotide sequence: TGTGCCAGCAGCTCTCCAAGGCGCACTGAAGCTTTCTTT. As protein: CASSSPRRTEAFF.